A selection of T cell receptor beta chains follows, all from one sample in a study of T-cell reconstitution after alpha-beta-depleted transplantation in children. A single record per CDR3 protein comes from TCRdb applying MiXCR to the PCR reads. This table has approximately 800,000 distinct CDR3 sequences, around 17% appearing once. The source material was PBMCs, mostly from graft donor cells, sampled 360 days after TCRalphabeta/CD19-depleted stem cell transplant. The receptor set was obtained from a male patient aged 10 to 17 who had a stem cell transplant for acute lymphoblastic leukemia, so the T cells may come from the graft donor. The CDR3 runs from the conserved cysteine through the conserved F or W. A D gene is named only where the DNA matches it firmly. Clone size is given for some rows only: seen once, a few or many times, or a class if the clone is expanded.

j_gene	abundance	d_gene	v_gene	CDR3nt	CDR3aa
TRBJ2-7	once	-	TRBV4-1	TGCGCCAGCAGCCCGTTGTTTGGCGAGCAGTACTTC	CASSPLFGEQYF
TRBJ2-5	few	TRBD2	TRBV9	TGTGCCAGCAGCGACGGCCTACTAGCGAGGGAGACCCAGTACTTC	CASSDGLLARETQYF
TRBJ2-1	few	-	TRBV5-5	TGTGCCAGCAGCTTGGGCGCAGCTAGGGGCTCCTACAATGAGCAGTTCTTC	CASSLGAARGSYNEQFF
TRBJ1-2	-	TRBD1	TRBV12-3/TRBV12-4	TGTGCCATCTCGCCCGACAGGGTGGTCTATGGCTACACCTTC	CAISPDRVVYGYTF
TRBJ2-5	many	TRBD2	TRBV5-1	TGCGCCAGCGGTCCTAGCGGGGCTCAAGAGACCCAGTACTTC	CASGPSGAQETQYF
TRBJ2-7	many	TRBD1	TRBV7-9	TGTGCCAGCAGCTCCGCCGGGACAGGGCGGTACGAGCAGTACTTC	CASSSAGTGRYEQYF
TRBJ2-7	-	-	TRBV10-3	TGTGCCATCAGTGAGAGCCCCGGGTACGAGCAGTACTTC	CAISESPGYEQYF
TRBJ2-2	many	TRBD1	TRBV15	TGTGCCACCAGCAGAGAGTCCGGGACAGGAGGTGGGGAGCTGTTTTTT	CATSRESGTGGGELFF
TRBJ2-2	few	-	TRBV20-1	TGCAGTGCTAGAGTCTCTTTGGGGGCCTTGGACACCGGGGAGCTGTTTTTT	CSARVSLGALDTGELFF
TRBJ1-5	few	-	TRBV2	TGTGCCAGCAGTCCTCAGCGACAGCCGAATCAGCCCCAGCATTTT	CASSPQRQPNQPQHF
TRBJ1-2	many	-	TRBV3-1	TGTGCCAGCAGCCAAGGAAGAGGCGGTTCCTATGGCTACACCTTC	CASSQGRGGSYGYTF
TRBJ2-1	-	-	TRBV6-1	TGTGCCAGCAGAAACCGGGACCCGCACAATGAGCAGTTCTTC	CASRNRDPHNEQFF
TRBJ2-3	many	-	TRBV29-1	TGCAGCGTCCGCCCCGGTTACTTCACTAGCACAGATACGCAGTATTTT	CSVRPGYFTSTDTQYF
TRBJ1-2	-	-	TRBV3-1	TGTGCCAGCAGCCAAGGGGGTATCCGCTATGGCTACACCTTC	CASSQGGIRYGYTF
TRBJ2-7	many	TRBD2	TRBV20-1	TGCAGTGCTAACCGGTTTAGCGGGAGGGCCGGGGAGCAGTACTTC	CSANRFSGRAGEQYF
TRBJ2-7	-	-	TRBV7-9	TGTGCTGGGTCGCGGGGAAGCTCCTACGAGCAGTACTTC	CAGSRGSSYEQYF
TRBJ1-2	-	-	TRBV12-3/TRBV12-4	TGTGCCAGCAGACAGGGAGGTGAGGGCTACACCTTC	CASRQGGEGYTF
TRBJ2-1	-	TRBD2	TRBV29-1	TGCAGCGGTATGGATACCGGGACTAGCTCCAATGAGCAGTTCTTC	CSGMDTGTSSNEQFF
TRBJ2-3	-	-	TRBV27	TGTGCCAGCAGTTTCCAGGGAGCTACGCAGTATTTT	CASSFQGATQYF
TRBJ1-5	few	TRBD1	TRBV12-3/TRBV12-4	TGTGCCAGCAGTTTAGGACAGGGGAAGAGGCAGCCCCAGCATTTT	CASSLGQGKRQPQHF
TRBJ2-5	many	-	TRBV6-5	TGTGCCAGCAGTTACTCGCCCAGGGGAGGTGGCGAGACCCAGTACTTC	CASSYSPRGGGETQYF
TRBJ2-3	-	TRBD2	TRBV3-1	TGTGCCAGCAGCCAAAGGCTAGCGGACACAGATACGCAGTATTTT	CASSQRLADTDTQYF
TRBJ2-7	-	TRBD1	TRBV20-1	TGCAGTGCTAGAGACTGGGACAGGGACTACGAGCAGTACTTC	CSARDWDRDYEQYF
TRBJ2-1	-	-	TRBV7-9	TGTGCCAGCAGCCTTCCTGTACTTGTCAATGAGCAGTTCTTC	CASSLPVLVNEQFF
TRBJ2-3	-	TRBD1	TRBV7-3	TGTGCCAGCAGCACCCACAGGGGACGGGCAGATACGCAGTATTTT	CASSTHRGRADTQYF
TRBJ2-2	-	TRBD2	TRBV5-6	TGTGCCAGCAGCTCATCTGGGCGGGAGTACACCGGGGAGCTGTTTTTT	CASSSSGREYTGELFF
TRBJ2-5	-	TRBD1	TRBV7-9	TGTGCCAGCAGCTTAGCGCAAAGGGGGCTGGGAGAGACCCAGTACTTC	CASSLAQRGLGETQYF
TRBJ1-1	few	-	TRBV28	TGTGCCAGCCCCCCGCGTTTTATGAACACTGAAGCTTTCTTT	CASPPRFMNTEAFF
TRBJ1-4	few	-	TRBV30	TGTGCCTGGAGTGTGGGCCTTGGGGTTGAAAAACTGTTTTTT	CAWSVGLGVEKLFF
TRBJ1-2	-	-	TRBV9	TGTGCCAGCAGCACCTGGACAGCCTATGGCTACACCTTC	CASSTWTAYGYTF
TRBJ2-6	-	-	TRBV11-1	TGTGCCAGCAGCTTAAAGACAGGTGTAACCTCTGGGGCCAACGTCCTGACTTTC	CASSLKTGVTSGANVLTF
TRBJ2-2	-	TRBD2	TRBV24-1	TGTGCCACCGCGACTAGCGGGATGTCCGGGGAGCTGTTTTTT	CATATSGMSGELFF